This T cell receptor beta chain is drawn from a study of T cells expressing NK-cell markers. Study overall: It was sorted CD3+CD56-NKG2C+, CD3+CD56+NKG2C- and CD3+CD56+NKG2C+ T cells that provided the TCR beta repertoires. HCMV seropositivity marked most of the eight sequenced donors; one was seronegative.

This CDR3 has 16 amino acids. The germline V gene encodes CDR1 MGHRA and CDR2 YSYEKL. TCR beta libraries carry UMIs added by 5'RACE template switching. TCRdb re-called the 5' RACE reads, yielding one record per CDR3 amino acid sequence without DNA. The listing records 500,000 to 700,000 distinct CDR3 sequences. This chain joins TRBV4-1 and TRBJ2-5. The sequencing sample was made of blood T cells: a sorted CD56 or NKG2C T cell subset, CD4+ or CD8+ T cells, or bulk PBMC T cells (not recorded which). The TCR comes from a man younger than 30 in good health. The CDR3 sequence: CASSQDPQRTRETQYF.